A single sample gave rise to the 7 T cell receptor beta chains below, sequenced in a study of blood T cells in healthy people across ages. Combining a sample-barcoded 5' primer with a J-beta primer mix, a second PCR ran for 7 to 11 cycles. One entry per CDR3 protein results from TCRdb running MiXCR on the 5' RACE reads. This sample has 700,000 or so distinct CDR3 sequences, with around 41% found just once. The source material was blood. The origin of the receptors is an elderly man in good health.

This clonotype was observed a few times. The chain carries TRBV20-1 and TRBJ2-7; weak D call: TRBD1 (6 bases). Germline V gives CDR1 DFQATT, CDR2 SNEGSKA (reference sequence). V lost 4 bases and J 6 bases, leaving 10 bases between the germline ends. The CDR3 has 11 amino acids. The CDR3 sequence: CSAIPRGEQYF. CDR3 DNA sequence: TGCAGTGCTATCCCCAGGGGCGAGCAGTACTTC.

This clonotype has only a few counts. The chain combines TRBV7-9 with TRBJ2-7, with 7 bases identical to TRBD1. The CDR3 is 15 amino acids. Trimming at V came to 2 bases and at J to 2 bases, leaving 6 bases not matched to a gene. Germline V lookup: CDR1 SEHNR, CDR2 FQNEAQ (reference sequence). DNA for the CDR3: TGTGCCAGCAGCTTAACGAGACAGGGTCCCTACGAGCAGTACTTC. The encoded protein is CASSLTRQGPYEQYF.

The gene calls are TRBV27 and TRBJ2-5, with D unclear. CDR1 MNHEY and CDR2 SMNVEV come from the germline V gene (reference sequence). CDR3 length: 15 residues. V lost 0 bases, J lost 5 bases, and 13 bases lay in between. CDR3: CASSLSLGRQETQYF. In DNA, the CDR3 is TGTGCCAGCAGTTTATCGTTAGGGCGGCAGGAGACCCAGTACTTC.

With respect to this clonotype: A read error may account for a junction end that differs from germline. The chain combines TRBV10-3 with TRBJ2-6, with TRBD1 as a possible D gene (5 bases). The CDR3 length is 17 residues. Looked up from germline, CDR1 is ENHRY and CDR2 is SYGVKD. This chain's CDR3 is CAISESSPSSGASVLTF. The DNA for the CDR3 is TGTGCCATCAGTGAGTCGAGTCCCAGCTCTGGGGCCAGCGTCCTGACTTTC.

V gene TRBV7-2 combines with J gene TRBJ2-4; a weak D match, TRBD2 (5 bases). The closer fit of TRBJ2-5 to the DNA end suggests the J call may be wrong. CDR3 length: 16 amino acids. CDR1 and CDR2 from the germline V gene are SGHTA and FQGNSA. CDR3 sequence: CASSSGYGGSQETQYF. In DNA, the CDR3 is TGTGCCAGCAGCTCGGGCTATGGCGGGTCCCAAGAGACCCAGTACTTC.

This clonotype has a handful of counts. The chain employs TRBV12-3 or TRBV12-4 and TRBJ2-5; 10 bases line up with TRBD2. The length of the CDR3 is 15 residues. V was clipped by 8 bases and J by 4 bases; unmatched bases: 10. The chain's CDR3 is CASALLAGGGETQYF. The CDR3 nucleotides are TGTGCCAGCGCCTTGTTAGCGGGGGGTGGAGAGACCCAGTACTTC.

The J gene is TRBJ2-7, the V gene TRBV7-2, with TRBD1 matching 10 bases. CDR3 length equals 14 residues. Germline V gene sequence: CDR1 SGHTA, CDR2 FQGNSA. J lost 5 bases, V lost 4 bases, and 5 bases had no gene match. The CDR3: CASSSDRGINEQYF. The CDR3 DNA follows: TGTGCCAGCAGCTCGGACAGGGGGATCAACGAGCAGTACTTC.